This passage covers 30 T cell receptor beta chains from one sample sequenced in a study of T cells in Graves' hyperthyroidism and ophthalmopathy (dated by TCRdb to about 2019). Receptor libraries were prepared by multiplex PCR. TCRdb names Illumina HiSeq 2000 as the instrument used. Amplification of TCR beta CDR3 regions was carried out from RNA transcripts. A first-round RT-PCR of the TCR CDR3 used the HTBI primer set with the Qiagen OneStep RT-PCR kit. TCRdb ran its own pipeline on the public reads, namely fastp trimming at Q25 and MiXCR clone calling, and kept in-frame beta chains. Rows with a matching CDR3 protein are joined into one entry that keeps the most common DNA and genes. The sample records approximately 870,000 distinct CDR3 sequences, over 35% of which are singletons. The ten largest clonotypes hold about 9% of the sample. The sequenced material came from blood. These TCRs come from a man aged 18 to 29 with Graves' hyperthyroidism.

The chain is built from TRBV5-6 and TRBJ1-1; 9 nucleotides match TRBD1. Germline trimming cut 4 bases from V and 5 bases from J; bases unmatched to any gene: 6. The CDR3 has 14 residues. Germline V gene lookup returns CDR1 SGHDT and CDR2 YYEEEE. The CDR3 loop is CASSRTGEVTEAFF. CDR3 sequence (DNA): TGTGCCAGCAGCCGGACAGGGGAGGTTACTGAAGCTTTCTTT. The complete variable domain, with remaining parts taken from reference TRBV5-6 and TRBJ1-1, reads DAGVTQSPTHLIKTRGQQVTLRCSPKSGHDTVSWYQQALGQGPQFIFQYYEEEERQRGNFPDRFSGHQFPNYSSELNVNALLLGDSALYLCASSRTGEVTEAFFGQGTRLTVV.

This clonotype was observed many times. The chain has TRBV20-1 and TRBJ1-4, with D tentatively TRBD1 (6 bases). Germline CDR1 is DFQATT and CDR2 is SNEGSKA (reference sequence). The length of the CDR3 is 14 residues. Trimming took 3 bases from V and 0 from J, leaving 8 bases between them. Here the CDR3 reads CSARDSATNEKLFF. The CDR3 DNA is TGCAGTGCTAGGGACAGTGCAACTAATGAAAAACTGTTTTTT.

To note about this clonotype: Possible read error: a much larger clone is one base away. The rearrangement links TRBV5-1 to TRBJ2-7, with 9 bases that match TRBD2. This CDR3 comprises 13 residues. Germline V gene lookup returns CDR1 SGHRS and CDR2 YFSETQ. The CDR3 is CASRDSGGYGQYF. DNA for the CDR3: TGCGCCAGCAGGGATAGCGGGGGATACGGGCAGTACTTC.

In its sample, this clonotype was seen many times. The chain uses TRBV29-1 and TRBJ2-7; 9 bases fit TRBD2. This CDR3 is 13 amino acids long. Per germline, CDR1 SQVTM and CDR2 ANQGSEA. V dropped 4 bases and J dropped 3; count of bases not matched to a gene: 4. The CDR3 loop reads CSVGTSESYEQYF. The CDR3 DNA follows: TGCAGCGTTGGGACTAGCGAGAGCTACGAGCAGTACTTC.

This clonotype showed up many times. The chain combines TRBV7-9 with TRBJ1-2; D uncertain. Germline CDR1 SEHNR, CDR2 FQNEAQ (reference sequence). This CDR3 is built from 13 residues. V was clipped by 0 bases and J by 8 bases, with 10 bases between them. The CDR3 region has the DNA TGTGCCAGCAGCTTAGCGCTCGGGGAGGGCTACACCTTC. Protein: CASSLALGEGYTF.

In DNA form, the CDR3 reads TGTGCCAGCAGTCCGACTTCCTGGGACGAGCAGTACTTC. Its protein product is CASSPTSWDEQYF. V usage is TRBV12-3 or TRBV12-4 and J usage is TRBJ2-7; D is unclear. This CDR3 is built from 13 residues. V was clipped by 5 bases and J by 5 bases, with 13 bases between them.

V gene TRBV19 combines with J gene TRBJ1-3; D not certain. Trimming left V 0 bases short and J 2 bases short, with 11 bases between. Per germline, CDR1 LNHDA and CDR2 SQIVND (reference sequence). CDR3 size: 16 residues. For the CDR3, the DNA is TGTGCCAGTAGTATAGACCGGCCTAGGGCTGGAAACACCATATATTTT. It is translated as CASSIDRPRAGNTIYF.

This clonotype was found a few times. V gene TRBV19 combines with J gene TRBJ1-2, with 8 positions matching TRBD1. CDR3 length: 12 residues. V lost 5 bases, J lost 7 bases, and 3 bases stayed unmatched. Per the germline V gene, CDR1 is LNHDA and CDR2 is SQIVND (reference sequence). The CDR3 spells CASSQGASGYTF. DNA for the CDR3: TGTGCCAGTAGTCAGGGGGCGAGTGGCTACACCTTC.

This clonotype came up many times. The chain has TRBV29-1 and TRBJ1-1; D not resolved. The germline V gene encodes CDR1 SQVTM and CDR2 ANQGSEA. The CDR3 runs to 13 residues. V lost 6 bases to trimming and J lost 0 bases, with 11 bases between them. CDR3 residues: CSVDAGVNTEAFF. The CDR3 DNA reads TGCAGCGTGGACGCGGGAGTGAACACTGAAGCTTTCTTT.

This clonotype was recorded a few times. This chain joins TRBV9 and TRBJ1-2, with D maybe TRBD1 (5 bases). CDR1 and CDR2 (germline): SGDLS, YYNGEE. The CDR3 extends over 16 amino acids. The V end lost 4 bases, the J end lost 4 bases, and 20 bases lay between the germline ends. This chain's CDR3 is CASSQELRGTAYGYTF. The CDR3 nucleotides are TGTGCCAGCAGCCAAGAGCTTCGAGGGACGGCCTATGGCTACACCTTC.

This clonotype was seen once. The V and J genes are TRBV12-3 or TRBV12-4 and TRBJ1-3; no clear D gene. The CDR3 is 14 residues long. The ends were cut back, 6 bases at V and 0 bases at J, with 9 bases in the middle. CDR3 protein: CASSPYNSGNTIYF. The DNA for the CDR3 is TGTGCCAGCAGCCCGTATAACTCTGGAAACACCATATATTTT.

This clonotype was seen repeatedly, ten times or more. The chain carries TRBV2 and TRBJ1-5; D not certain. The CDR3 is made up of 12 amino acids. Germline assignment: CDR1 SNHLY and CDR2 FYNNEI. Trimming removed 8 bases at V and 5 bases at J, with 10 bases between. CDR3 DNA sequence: TGTGCCAGCCGAGGAAATTATCAGCCCCAGCATTTT. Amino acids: CASRGNYQPQHF.

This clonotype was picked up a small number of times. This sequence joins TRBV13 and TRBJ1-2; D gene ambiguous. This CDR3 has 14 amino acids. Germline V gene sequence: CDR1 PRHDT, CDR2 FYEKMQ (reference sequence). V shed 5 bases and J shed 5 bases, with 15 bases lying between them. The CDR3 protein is CASSPADGIYGYTF. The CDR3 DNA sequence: TGTGCCAGCAGCCCCGCGGACGGGATTTATGGCTACACCTTC.

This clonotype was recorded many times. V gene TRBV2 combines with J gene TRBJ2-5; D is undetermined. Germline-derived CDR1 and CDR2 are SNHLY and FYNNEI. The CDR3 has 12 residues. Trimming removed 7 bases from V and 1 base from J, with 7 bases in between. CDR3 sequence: CASNRIQETQYF. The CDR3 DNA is TGTGCCAGCAACCGTATCCAAGAGACCCAGTACTTC.

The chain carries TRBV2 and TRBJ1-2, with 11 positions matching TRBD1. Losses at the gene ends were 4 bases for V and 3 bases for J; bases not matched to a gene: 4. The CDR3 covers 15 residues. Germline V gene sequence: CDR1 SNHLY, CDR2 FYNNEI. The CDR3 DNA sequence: TGTGCCAGCAGTGTTCCGGGACAGGGGGACTATGGCTACACCTTC. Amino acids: CASSVPGQGDYGYTF.

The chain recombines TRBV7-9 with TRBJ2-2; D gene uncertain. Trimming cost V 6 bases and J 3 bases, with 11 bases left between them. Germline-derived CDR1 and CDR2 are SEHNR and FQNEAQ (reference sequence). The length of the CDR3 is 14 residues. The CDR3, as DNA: TGTGCCAGCAGTTCGACGTCCGACACCGGGGAGCTGTTTTTT. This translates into CASSSTSDTGELFF.

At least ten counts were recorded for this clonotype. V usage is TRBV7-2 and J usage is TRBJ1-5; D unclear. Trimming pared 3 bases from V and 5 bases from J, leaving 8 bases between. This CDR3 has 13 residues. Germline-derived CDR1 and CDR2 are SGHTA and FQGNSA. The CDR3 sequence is CASSFRFDQPQHF. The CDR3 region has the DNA TGTGCCAGCAGCTTTAGGTTTGATCAGCCCCAGCATTTT.

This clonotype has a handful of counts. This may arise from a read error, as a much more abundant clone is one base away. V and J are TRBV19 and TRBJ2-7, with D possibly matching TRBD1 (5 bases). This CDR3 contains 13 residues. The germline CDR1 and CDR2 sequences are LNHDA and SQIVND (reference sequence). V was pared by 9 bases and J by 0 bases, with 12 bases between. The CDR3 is CASSEDNSYEQYF. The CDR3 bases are TGTGCCAGCAGCGAGGACAACTCCTACGAGCAGTACTTC.

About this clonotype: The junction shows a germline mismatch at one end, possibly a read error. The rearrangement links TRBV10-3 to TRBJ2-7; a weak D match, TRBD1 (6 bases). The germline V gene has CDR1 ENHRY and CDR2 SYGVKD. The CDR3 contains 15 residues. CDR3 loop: CASSYRQGKTYEQYF. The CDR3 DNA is TGTGCCAGCAGTTACAGGCAGGGGAAGACCTACGAGCAGTACTTC.

The DNA for the CDR3 is TGTGCCAGCAGCTTGGAGGGAGGAACGGTTTACTATGGCTACACCTTC. Encoded protein: CASSLEGGTVYYGYTF. This chain uses TRBV5-6 with TRBJ1-2; D unclear. The CDR3 totals 16 residues. Germline V gene data show CDR1 as SGHDT and CDR2 as YYEEEE. Deletions cut 0 bases from V and 3 bases from J, with 15 bases between.

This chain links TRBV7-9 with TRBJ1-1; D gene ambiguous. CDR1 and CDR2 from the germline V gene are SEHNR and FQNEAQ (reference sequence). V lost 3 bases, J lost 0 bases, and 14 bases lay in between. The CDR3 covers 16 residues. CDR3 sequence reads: CASSFNPSVMNTEAFF. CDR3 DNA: TGTGCCAGCAGCTTTAACCCGTCAGTCATGAACACTGAAGCTTTCTTT.

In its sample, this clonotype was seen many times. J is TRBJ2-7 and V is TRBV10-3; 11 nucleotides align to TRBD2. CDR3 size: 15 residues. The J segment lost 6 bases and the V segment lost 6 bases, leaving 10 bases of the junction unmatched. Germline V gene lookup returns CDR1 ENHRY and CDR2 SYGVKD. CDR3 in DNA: TGTGCCATCAGATACGATAGCGGGAGGGTCGGCGAGCAGTACTTC. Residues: CAIRYDSGRVGEQYF.

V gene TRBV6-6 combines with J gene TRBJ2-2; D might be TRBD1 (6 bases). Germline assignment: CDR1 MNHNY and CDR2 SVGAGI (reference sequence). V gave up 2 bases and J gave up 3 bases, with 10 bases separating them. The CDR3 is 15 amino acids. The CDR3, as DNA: TGTGCCAGCAGTTACGTGGACAGTTACACCGGGGAGCTGTTTTTT. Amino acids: CASSYVDSYTGELFF.

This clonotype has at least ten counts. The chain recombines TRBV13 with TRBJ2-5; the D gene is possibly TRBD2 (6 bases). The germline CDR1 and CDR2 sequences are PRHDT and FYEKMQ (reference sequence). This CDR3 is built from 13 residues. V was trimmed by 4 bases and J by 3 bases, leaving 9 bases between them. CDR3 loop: CASSYTGEETQYF. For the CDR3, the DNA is TGTGCCAGCAGCTATACGGGGGAAGAGACCCAGTACTTC.

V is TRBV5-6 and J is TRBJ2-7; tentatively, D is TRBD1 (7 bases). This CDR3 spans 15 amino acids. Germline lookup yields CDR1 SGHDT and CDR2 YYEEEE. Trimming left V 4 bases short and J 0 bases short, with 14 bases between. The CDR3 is CASSGGTESSYEQYF. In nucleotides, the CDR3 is TGTGCCAGCAGCGGGGGGACAGAGAGCTCCTACGAGCAGTACTTC.

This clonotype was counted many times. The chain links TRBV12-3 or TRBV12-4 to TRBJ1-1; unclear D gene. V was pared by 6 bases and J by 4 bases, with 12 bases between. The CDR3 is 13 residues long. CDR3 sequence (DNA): TGTGCCAGCAGACAAGACGAGAGCACTGAAGCTTTCTTT. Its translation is CASRQDESTEAFF.

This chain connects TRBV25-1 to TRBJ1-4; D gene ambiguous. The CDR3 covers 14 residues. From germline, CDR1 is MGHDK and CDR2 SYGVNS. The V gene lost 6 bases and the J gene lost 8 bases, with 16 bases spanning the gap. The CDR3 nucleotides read TGTGCCAGCAGCCAAGTAAGGGTGGCCGAAAAACTGTTTTTT. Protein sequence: CASSQVRVAEKLFF.

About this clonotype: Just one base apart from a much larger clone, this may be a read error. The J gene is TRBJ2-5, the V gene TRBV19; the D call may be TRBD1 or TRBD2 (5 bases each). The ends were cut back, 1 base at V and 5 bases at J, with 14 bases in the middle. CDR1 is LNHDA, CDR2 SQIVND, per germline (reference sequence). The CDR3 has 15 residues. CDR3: CASSIGGRVEETQYF. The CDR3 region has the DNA TGTGCCAGTAGTATAGGGGGACGAGTGGAGGAGACCCAGTACTTC.

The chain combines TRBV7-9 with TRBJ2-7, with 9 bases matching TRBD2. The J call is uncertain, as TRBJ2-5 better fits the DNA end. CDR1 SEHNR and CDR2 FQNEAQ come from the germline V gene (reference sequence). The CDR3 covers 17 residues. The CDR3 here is CASSPAGGGRAEETQYF. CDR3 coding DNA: TGTGCCAGCAGCCCGGCAGGAGGCGGGAGGGCCGAAGAGACCCAGTACTTC.

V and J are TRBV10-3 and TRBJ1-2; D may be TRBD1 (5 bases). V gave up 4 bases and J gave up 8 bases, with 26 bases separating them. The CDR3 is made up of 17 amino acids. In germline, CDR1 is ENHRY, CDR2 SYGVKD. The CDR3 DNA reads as TGTGCCATCAGTGCGTCGTTTACGGGACCCCCCGGATACGGCTACACCTTC. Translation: CAISASFTGPPGYGYTF.